The clone carrying this T cell receptor beta chain was counted a single time. Its antigen remains unidentified. This CDR3 comprises 16 residues. V gave up 2 bases and J gave up 8 bases; unmatched junction bases: 10. The germline V gene encodes CDR1 MDHEN and CDR2 SYDVKM. The data were taken from a study of T cell responses to AZD1222 COVID-19 vaccine. Study-level findings and limits: Reportedly, close to half of spike-specific TCRs are directed against unmutated variant regions. Just 5 to 7 people given AZD1222 tested seropositive at baseline.

The assay was immunoSEQ multiplex PCR, and TCRdb's table has in-frame clones only and misses some. The repertoire consists of roughly 150,000 clones, with roughly 90% occurring once and the leading ten covering approximately 1.2%. The analysis combined second doses at about 4 or about 12 weeks. The chain links TRBV28 to TRBJ2-1; 9 bases map to TRBD1. This clonotype originated in an adult who received the AZD1222 COVID-19 vaccine. The sample here was peripheral blood, taken 28 days after the second AZD1222 dose. The CDR3 coding sequence is TGTGCCAGCAGTTTACATCCGGGACAGGGTAGCCATGAGCAGTTCTTC. Amino acids: CASSLHPGQGSHEQFF.